There are many counts of the clone carrying this TCR beta chain. Germline CDR1 MGHDK, CDR2 SYGVNS. The length of the CDR3 is 13 residues. V shed 8 bases, J shed 3 bases, and the junction held 4 bases outside the gene matches. For the second PCR, which ran for about 6 to 11 cycles, a sample-barcoded 5' primer and a J-beta primer mix were used. A single record per CDR3 protein comes from TCRdb applying MiXCR to the 5' RACE reads. The sample contains around 780,000 distinct CDR3 sequences, around 25% of which appear only once. This sample is drawn from a study of blood T cells in healthy people across ages. A further study also used this sample, focusing on T cells of mothers and their children.

The sample taken for sequencing was blood. This sequence originates from a boy younger than 18 in good health. The rearrangement links TRBV25-1 to TRBJ2-5; 9 nucleotides match TRBD1. CDR3 in amino acids: CASGGQGKETQYF. The DNA of the CDR3 is TGTGCCAGCGGCGGACAGGGGAAAGAGACCCAGTACTTC.